A selection of T cell receptor beta chains follows, all from one sample in a study of chemoradiotherapy in HPV16-positive cancers. TCRdb's copy holds only in-frame clones and misses some; the assay was immunoSEQ multiplex PCR. The sample has about 20,000 clones; around 90% are singletons. Sequences were derived from blood, sampled from a patient who underwent chemoradiotherapy. These receptors were collected from a human donor with HPV-associated anogenital cancer. The CDR3 runs from the conserved cysteine through the conserved F or W. D genes are given only for firm matches. Clone size, where shown, is once, few, many, or a class for clones that have expanded.

v_gene	d_gene	abundance	j_gene	CDR3aa	CDR3nt
TRBV29-1	.	.	TRBJ1-1	CSVHPRTGGNTEAFF	TGCAGCGTTCACCCCCGGACTGGAGGGAACACTGAAGCTTTCTTT
TRBV4-1	.	.	TRBJ2-7	CASSQGKMGQYEQYF	TGCGCCAGCAGCCAAGGGAAAATGGGCCAATACGAGCAGTACTTC
TRBV29-1	TRBD1	.	TRBJ2-2	CSVGTGVGELFF	TGCAGCGTTGGGACAGGGGTCGGGGAGCTGTTTTTT
TRBV2	.	.	TRBJ2-5	CASGRGRGEETQYF	TGTGCCAGCGGGAGGGGGAGGGGTGAGGAGACCCAGTACTTC
TRBV5-1	TRBD2	.	TRBJ2-7	CASSPSGSSYEQYF	TGCGCCAGCAGCCCTAGCGGTAGCTCCTACGAGCAGTACTTC
TRBV2	TRBD1	.	TRBJ1-4	CASRTGGLTTNEKLFF	TGTGCCAGCAGAACAGGGGGCCTTACAACTAATGAAAAACTGTTTTTT
TRBV14	.	.	TRBJ2-7	CASSLSYEQYF	TGTGCCAGCAGCCTCTCCTACGAGCAGTACTTC
TRBV2	TRBD1	few	TRBJ1-2	CASSAGQGRGYTF	TGTGCCAGCAGTGCGGGACAGGGTCGAGGCTACACCTTC
TRBV5-4	TRBD2	.	TRBJ2-5	CASSPGLAGQETQYF	TGTGCCAGCAGCCCAGGACTAGCGGGACAAGAGACCCAGTACTTC
TRBV4-2	TRBD1	.	TRBJ2-2	CASRAGGWASRTGELFF	TGTGCCAGCAGAGCAGGGGGTTGGGCTAGTCGTACCGGGGAGCTGTTTTTT
TRBV7-6	.	.	TRBJ1-1	CASSVGGDTEAFF	TGTGCCAGCAGCGTGGGAGGGGACACTGAAGCTTTCTTT
TRBV27	TRBD1	.	TRBJ2-7	CASSRRTGSSYEQYF	TGTGCCAGCAGTCGAAGGACAGGGTCCTCCTACGAGCAGTACTTC
TRBV18	.	.	TRBJ2-4	CASSPPSIGFWASKNIQYF	TGTGCCAGCTCACCACCCTCCATTGGGTTTTGGGCGTCCAAAAACATTCAGTACTTC
TRBV11-2	TRBD1	.	TRBJ1-1	CASSLVGQGKDAFF	TGTGCCAGCAGCTTAGTAGGACAGGGAAAAGACGCTTTCTTT
TRBV19	.	.	TRBJ2-7	CASSSGTVRWEQYF	TGTGCCAGTAGTAGCGGGACAGTTCGGTGGGAGCAGTACTTC
TRBV28	.	.	TRBJ2-1	CASRSSLYNEQFF	TGTGCCAGCAGATCCTCCCTTTACAATGAGCAGTTCTTC
TRBV7-6	TRBD1	.	TRBJ1-2	CASSDRTGGVYGYTF	TGTGCCAGCAGCGACAGGACAGGGGGCGTCTATGGCTACACCTTC
TRBV19	.	.	TRBJ1-2	CASSNPGGTNYGYTF	TGTGCCAGTAGTAACCCCGGTGGTACGAACTATGGCTACACCTTC
TRBV4-1	.	.	TRBJ2-6	CASSQEGTEFSGANVLTF	TGCGCCAGCAGCCAAGAAGGCACGGAATTCTCTGGGGCCAACGTCCTGACTTTC
TRBV4-3	.	.	TRBJ1-1	CASSQSKHTEAFF	TGCGCCAGCAGCCAGTCAAAGCACACTGAAGCTTTCTTT
TRBV20-1	.	.	TRBJ1-2	CSAREAGPF	TGCAGTGCTAGAGAAGCGGGTCCCTTC
TRBV7-9	.	.	TRBJ2-4	CASSLRQGTNIQYF	TGTGCCAGCAGCCTAAGGCAGGGGACAAACATTCAGTACTTC